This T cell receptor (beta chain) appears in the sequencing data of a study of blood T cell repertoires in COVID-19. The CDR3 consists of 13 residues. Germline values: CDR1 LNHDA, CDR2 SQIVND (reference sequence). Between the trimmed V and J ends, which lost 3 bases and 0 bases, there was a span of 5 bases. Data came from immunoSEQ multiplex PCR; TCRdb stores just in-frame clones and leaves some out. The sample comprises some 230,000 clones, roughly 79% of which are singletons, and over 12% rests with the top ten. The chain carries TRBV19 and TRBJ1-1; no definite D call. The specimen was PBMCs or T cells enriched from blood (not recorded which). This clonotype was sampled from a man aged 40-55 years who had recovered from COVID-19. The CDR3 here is CASSISVNTEAFF. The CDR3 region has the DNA TGTGCCAGTAGTATCTCGGTGAACACTGAAGCTTTCTTT.